Shown below are 13 T cell receptor beta chains from a single sample sequenced in a study of cytotoxic CD8 clonotypes in ibrutinib-treated CLL (dated by TCRdb to the early 2020s). Library preparation employed the immunoSEQ multiplex PCR assay. The table was pulled from immuneACCESS by TCRdb, which kept in-frame rearrangements only. Such tables lose some clones; where checked, under half of the loss comes from unresolved V genes, and the rest has no known cause. The sample has 130,000 to 150,000 clones on record, 79% of them singletons. The biggest ten clones account for roughly 13% of the sample. The time point label for this specimen denotes: eleven to twelve months on ibrutinib. This sample comprised PBMCs, obtained after 12 months of ibrutinib treatment. The source is a human donor with chronic lymphocytic leukemia.

A word on this clone: Other nucleotide sequences from this sample produce the same CDR3. The chain employs TRBV19 and TRBJ2-1, with TRBD2 as a possible D gene (5 bases). V gave up 7 bases and J gave up 1 base, with 5 bases separating them. CDR1 and CDR2 (germline): LNHDA, SQIVND (reference sequence). This CDR3 comprises 12 residues. The CDR3: CASTGSYNEQFF. The CDR3 DNA is TGTGCCAGTACGGGATCCTACAATGAGCAGTTCTTC.

The chain carries TRBV19 and TRBJ1-5; a weak D match, TRBD1 (6 bases). Deletions cut 7 bases from V and 5 bases from J, with 12 bases between. The CDR3 covers 13 residues. Looked up from germline, CDR1 is LNHDA and CDR2 is SQIVND (reference sequence). CDR3 sequence reads: CASIGDIDQPQHF. The CDR3 coding sequence is TGTGCCAGTATAGGGGACATTGATCAGCCCCAGCATTTT.

This clone has just a few counts. The CDR3 protein is CASSHPGTRPTGELFF. The CDR3 region has the DNA TGCGCCAGCAGCCATCCCGGGACTAGACCCACCGGGGAGCTGTTTTTT. The chain couples TRBV4-3 to TRBJ2-2; 8 positions agree with TRBD2. The CDR3 covers 16 residues. The trim removed 3 bases at V and 4 bases at J, leaving 7 bases unmatched. Germline V gene sequence: CDR1 LGHNA, CDR2 YSLEER.

V and J are TRBV7-2 and TRBJ1-2; D gene ambiguous. Per germline, CDR1 SGHTA and CDR2 FQGNSA. With 4 bases removed from V and 8 bases from J, the gap between germline ends came to 17 bases. This CDR3 region has 14 residues. This CDR3 reads CASSSTSALFGYTF. CDR3 in DNA: TGTGCCAGCAGCTCAACCTCAGCGCTGTTCGGCTACACCTTC.

The chain recombines TRBV30 with TRBJ2-7; D uncertain. The germline CDR1 and CDR2 sequences are GTSNPN and SVGIG (reference sequence). This CDR3 has 14 residues. Trimming cost V 2 bases and J 6 bases, with 17 bases left between them. CDR3 sequence (DNA): TGTGCCTGGAGTATAAGACTCCCGCCGACCGAGCAGTACTTC. Protein: CAWSIRLPPTEQYF.

This chain uses TRBV7-9 with TRBJ2-5; D ambiguous. Germline-derived CDR1 and CDR2 are SEHNR and FQNEAQ (reference sequence). This CDR3 comprises 16 residues. V was clipped by 5 bases and J by 2 bases, with 18 bases between them. DNA for the CDR3: TGTGCCAGCAGCCCCCGCCTCAAAGACGGGCAAGAGACCCAGTACTTC. Amino acids: CASSPRLKDGQETQYF.

The chain joins TRBV18 to TRBJ2-7; 12 positions agree with TRBD2. CDR3 length equals 17 residues. Unmatched junction bases numbered 10, after V lost 0 bases and J lost 7 bases. The V gene's germline CDR1 is KGHSH and CDR2 LQKENI. CDR3 loop: CASSPPERLAGVSEQYF. The CDR3 DNA follows: TGTGCCAGCTCACCACCAGAAAGACTAGCGGGAGTGAGTGAGCAGTACTTC.

V is TRBV13 and J is TRBJ2-1; 8 bases match TRBD2. V was pared by 1 base and J by 5 bases, with 4 bases of the junction left unmatched. This CDR3 has 15 amino acids. Germline V lookup: CDR1 PRHDT, CDR2 FYEKMQ (reference sequence). CDR3 DNA: TGTGCCAGCAGCTTAGTGACTAGCGCTCACAATGAGCAGTTCTTC. It specifies CASSLVTSAHNEQFF.

The gene calls are TRBV10-3 and TRBJ1-4; possibly TRBD1 for D (5 bases). Per the germline V gene, CDR1 is ENHRY and CDR2 is SYGVKD. V gave up 4 bases and J gave up 8 bases, with 14 bases separating them. The CDR3 runs to 14 residues. In nucleotides, the CDR3 is TGTGCCATCAGTGTCCAGGGTCGACAGGAAAAACTGTTTTTT. Translating it yields CAISVQGRQEKLFF.

V usage is TRBV5-1 and J usage is TRBJ2-1, with 9 bases identical to TRBD2. This CDR3 comprises 16 residues. Unmatched junction bases numbered 14, after V lost 4 bases and J lost 9 bases. CDR1 and CDR2 from the germline V gene are SGHRS and YFSETQ. CDR3 DNA: TGCGCCAGCAGCATCCTAGCGGGGTCTATTCGGAGTGAGCAGTTCTTC. Amino acids: CASSILAGSIRSEQFF.

The chain is built from TRBV10-3 and TRBJ2-3; the D gene is possibly TRBD2 (5 bases). The CDR3 length is 17 residues. Germline V gene sequence: CDR1 ENHRY, CDR2 SYGVKD. V lost 4 bases to trimming and J lost 8 bases, with 25 bases between them. CDR3 in DNA: TGTGCCATCAGTGGGCTCTCTCCTAGTGGAGGAGAAGGTACGCAGTATTTT. It is translated as CAISGLSPSGGEGTQYF.

This clone was counted a single time. This chain connects TRBV9 to TRBJ2-1; the D call may be TRBD1 or TRBD2 (5 bases each). Trimming shortened V by 0 bases and J by 8 bases, and 9 bases separated the two germline ends. Germline V gene sequence: CDR1 SGDLS, CDR2 YYNGEE. The CDR3 contains 13 residues. For the CDR3, the DNA is TGTGCCAGCAGCGTAGGTGGGACGGATGAGCAGTTCTTC. Residues: CASSVGGTDEQFF.

In this sample, this clone turned up once. The chain has TRBV7-2 and TRBJ2-7, with TRBD1 matching 7 bases. The germline gives CDR1 SGHTA, CDR2 FQGNSA. This CDR3 comprises 15 residues. The V and J ends lost 5 bases and 9 bases, in that order; junction bases with no gene match: 16. CDR3 coding DNA: TGTGCCAGCAGCACGTTAGATAGGGACAGCGAATTGCAGTACTTC. Its protein product is CASSTLDRDSELQYF.